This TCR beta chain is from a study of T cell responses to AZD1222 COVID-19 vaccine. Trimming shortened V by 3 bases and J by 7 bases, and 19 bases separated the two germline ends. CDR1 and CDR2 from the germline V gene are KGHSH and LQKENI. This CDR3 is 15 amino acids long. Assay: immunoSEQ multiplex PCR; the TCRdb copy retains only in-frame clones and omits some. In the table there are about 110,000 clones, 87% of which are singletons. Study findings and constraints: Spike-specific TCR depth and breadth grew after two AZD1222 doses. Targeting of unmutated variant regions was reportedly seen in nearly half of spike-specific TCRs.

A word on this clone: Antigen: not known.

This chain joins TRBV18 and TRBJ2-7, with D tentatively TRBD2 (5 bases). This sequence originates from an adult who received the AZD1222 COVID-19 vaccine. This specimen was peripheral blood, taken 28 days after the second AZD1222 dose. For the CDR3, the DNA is TGTGCCAGCTCACCCACGATCCGGCGGACGGGAGAGCAGTACTTC. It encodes CASSPTIRRTGEQYF.